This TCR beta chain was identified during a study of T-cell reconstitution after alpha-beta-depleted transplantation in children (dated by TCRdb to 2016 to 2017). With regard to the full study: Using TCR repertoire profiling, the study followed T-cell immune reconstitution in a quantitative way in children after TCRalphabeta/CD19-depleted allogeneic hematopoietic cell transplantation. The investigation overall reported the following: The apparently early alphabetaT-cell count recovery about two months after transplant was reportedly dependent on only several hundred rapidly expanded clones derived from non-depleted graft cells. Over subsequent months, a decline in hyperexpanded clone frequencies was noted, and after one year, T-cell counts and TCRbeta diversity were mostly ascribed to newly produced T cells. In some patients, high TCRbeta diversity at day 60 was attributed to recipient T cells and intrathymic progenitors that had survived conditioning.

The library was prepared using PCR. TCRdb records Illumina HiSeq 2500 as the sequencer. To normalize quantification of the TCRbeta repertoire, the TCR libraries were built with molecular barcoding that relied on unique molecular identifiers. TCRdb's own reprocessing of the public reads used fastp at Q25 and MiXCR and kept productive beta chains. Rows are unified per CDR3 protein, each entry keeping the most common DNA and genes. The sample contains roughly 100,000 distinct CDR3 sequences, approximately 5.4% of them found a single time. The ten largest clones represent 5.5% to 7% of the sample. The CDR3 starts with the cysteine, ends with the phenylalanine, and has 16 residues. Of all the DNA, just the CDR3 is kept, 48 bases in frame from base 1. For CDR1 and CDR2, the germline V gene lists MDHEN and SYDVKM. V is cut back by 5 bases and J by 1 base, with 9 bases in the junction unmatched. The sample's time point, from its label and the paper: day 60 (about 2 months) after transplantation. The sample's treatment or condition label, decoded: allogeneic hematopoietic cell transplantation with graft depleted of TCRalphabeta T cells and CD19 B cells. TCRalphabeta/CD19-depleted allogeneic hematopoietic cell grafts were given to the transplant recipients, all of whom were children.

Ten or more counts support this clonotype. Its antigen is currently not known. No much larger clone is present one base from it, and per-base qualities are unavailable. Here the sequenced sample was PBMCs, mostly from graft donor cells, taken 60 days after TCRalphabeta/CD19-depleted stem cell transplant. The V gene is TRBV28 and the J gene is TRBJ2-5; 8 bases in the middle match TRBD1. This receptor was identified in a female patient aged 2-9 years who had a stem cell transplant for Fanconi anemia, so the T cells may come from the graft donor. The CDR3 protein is CASSLLTGDFQETQYF. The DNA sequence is TGTGCCAGCAGTCTCCTGACAGGGGACTTCCAAGAGACCCAGTACTTC.